This T cell receptor beta chain was captured by sequencing in a study of PD-1 blockade in classical Hodgkin lymphoma. Only in-frame clones appear in the TCRdb table, and some are missing; sequencing was by immunoSEQ multiplex PCR. This table holds under 40,000 clones, approximately 90% found once. The time point: newly diagnosed, previously untreated cHL patient sample. Negative selection with magnetic separation was used to purify CD4+ T cells from thawed PBMCs. Untreated, newly diagnosed classical Hodgkin lymphoma PBMCs were used for comparison. This sequence originates from a human donor with classical Hodgkin lymphoma. Sequenced sample: CD4+ T cells from blood.

The CDR3, as DNA: TGTGCCATCAGCGATACAGGTAAACGAGGCTACACCTTC. Residues: CAISDTGKRGYTF. The chain joins TRBV10-3 to TRBJ1-2; maybe TRBD1 (5 bases). CDR1 is ENHRY and CDR2 is SYGVKD in the germline V gene. Trimming shortened V by 6 bases and J by 8 bases, and 16 bases separated the two germline ends. The CDR3 is 13 amino acids.